Below are 18 T cell receptor beta chains sequenced from a single sample in a study of PD-1 blockade in classical Hodgkin lymphoma. The protocol was immunoSEQ multiplex PCR, while the TCRdb copy is restricted to in-frame clones and leaves out a portion. This sample has 75,000 to 100,000 clones, with around four fifths found just once. Autologous stem cell transplantation was followed by relapse in every patient, and brentuximab vedotin exposure varied. The input for sequencing was peripheral blood mononuclear cells (PBMCs), taken at baseline. The source of these receptors is a human donor with classical Hodgkin lymphoma.

The chain employs TRBV6-5 and TRBJ2-5; maybe TRBD1 (6 bases). Trimming removed 8 bases at V and 2 bases at J, with 18 bases between. Germline CDR1 is MNHEY and CDR2 is SVGAGI. The CDR3 runs to 15 residues. CDR3 sequence: CASGTPTAVQETQYF. For the CDR3, the DNA is TGTGCCAGCGGGACACCGACCGCCGTACAAGAGACCCAGTACTTC.

This chain joins TRBV11-3 and TRBJ1-1, with D maybe TRBD1 (5 bases). The CDR3 has 14 amino acids. Germline lookup yields CDR1 SGHNT and CDR2 YENEEA. Trimming left V 5 bases short and J 0 bases short, with 10 bases between. The CDR3 coding sequence is TGTGCCAGCAGCGTAAGGGGCATGAACACTGAAGCTTTCTTT. As protein: CASSVRGMNTEAFF.

V is TRBV5-1 and J is TRBJ2-7, with 9 bases aligning to TRBD1. V trimming: 1 base; J trimming: 3 bases; junction bases outside the gene matches: 5. Germline values: CDR1 SGHRS, CDR2 YFSETQ. The CDR3 has 15 residues. As DNA, the CDR3 is TGCGCCAGCAGCTTGAGTGGGACAGGGATCTACGAGCAGTACTTC. Translated, it gives CASSLSGTGIYEQYF. The full variable domain, rest sourced from reference TRBV5-1 and TRBJ2-7, is KAGVTQTPRYLIKTRGQQVTLSCSPISGHRSVSWYQQTPGQGLQFLFEYFSETQRNKGNFPGRFSGRQFSNSRSEMNVSTLELGDSALYLCASSLSGTGIYEQYFGPGTRLTVT.

This chain uses TRBV11-2 with TRBJ1-2; TRBD1 aligns across 10 bases. Germline lookup yields CDR1 SGHAT and CDR2 FQNNGV. J gave up 2 bases and V 5 bases, and 5 bases lay outside the gene matches. CDR3 length: 15 amino acids. CDR3 region: CASSAGTGVNYGYTF. The CDR3 coding sequence is TGTGCCAGCAGCGCCGGGACAGGGGTAAACTATGGCTACACCTTC.

The chain links TRBV27 to TRBJ1-1; D is unresolved. The V end was cut by 4 bases, the J end by 2 bases, with 17 bases between. Germline V gives CDR1 MNHEY, CDR2 SMNVEV (reference sequence). The CDR3 length is 16 residues. CDR3: CASSSRKGIGNTEAFF. Written as DNA, the CDR3 is TGTGCCAGCAGTTCCCGCAAGGGTATTGGAAACACTGAAGCTTTCTTT.

This clone appeared a few times. The chain has TRBV5-5 and TRBJ1-5; 11 nucleotides align to TRBD1. CDR3 size: 15 residues. Germline V gene data show CDR1 as SGHKS and CDR2 as YYEKEE (reference sequence). With 1 base clipped from V and 6 bases from J, the junction kept 3 bases outside the gene matches. As DNA, the CDR3 is TGTGCCAGCAGCTTGATGGGACAGGGGGTTCAGCCCCAGCATTTT. It specifies CASSLMGQGVQPQHF.

DNA for the CDR3: TGTGCCAGCACTGGACAGGGGACAATTCCCTATGGCTACACCTTC. Protein product: CASTGQGTIPYGYTF. This rearrangement joins TRBV6-6 to TRBJ1-2; 9 nucleotides match TRBD1. V shed 7 bases, J shed 4 bases, and the junction held 10 bases outside the gene matches. CDR1 is MNHNY and CDR2 is SVGAGI in the germline V gene (reference sequence). The CDR3 runs to 15 residues.

This clone was seen only a few times. The gene calls are TRBV5-1 and TRBJ2-1, with TRBD2 matching over 10 bases. Germline V lookup: CDR1 SGHRS, CDR2 YFSETQ. The length of the CDR3 is 15 residues. The trim removed 3 bases at V and 8 bases at J, leaving 8 bases unmatched. This CDR3 is CASSSLAGGVDEQFF. For the CDR3, the DNA is TGCGCCAGCAGCTCATTAGCGGGAGGTGTGGATGAGCAGTTCTTC.

This clone was seen more than once but under ten times. The chain is built from TRBV7-8 and TRBJ2-3; a possible D gene is TRBD2 (5 bases). This CDR3 is 19 amino acids long. In germline, CDR1 is SGHVS, CDR2 FQNEAQ. With 4 bases removed from V and 0 bases from J, the gap between germline ends came to 23 bases. The CDR3 bases are TGTGCCAGCAGCTCCCGGGTGGCAGGCGGAGGACGCAGCACAGATACGCAGTATTTT. Translating gives CASSSRVAGGGRSTDTQYF.

The rearrangement uses TRBV15 and TRBJ1-1; D is unclear. Germline values: CDR1 LNHNV, CDR2 YYDKDF (reference sequence). With 3 bases removed from V and 5 bases from J, the gap between germline ends came to 19 bases. This CDR3 contains 16 residues. CDR3 sequence: CATSRDPTGVGTEAFF. CDR3 sequence (DNA): TGTGCCACCAGCAGGGACCCAACCGGGGTGGGTACTGAAGCTTTCTTT.

This clone showed up just a few times. In the same sample, other DNA sequences code for this CDR3. The chain has TRBV7-3 and TRBJ2-5; D is perhaps TRBD2 (6 bases). Trimming shortened V by 5 bases and J by 2 bases, and 12 bases separated the two germline ends. This CDR3 has 14 amino acids. Looked up from germline, CDR1 is SGHTA and CDR2 is FQGTGA. The CDR3 spells CASSPTGLQETQYF. For the CDR3, the DNA is TGTGCCAGCAGCCCGACGGGACTTCAAGAGACCCAGTACTTC.

This clone was counted once. This sequence joins TRBV5-1 and TRBJ2-7, with 9 nucleotides matching TRBD1. CDR3 length: 13 amino acids. J gave up 5 bases and V 7 bases, and 7 bases lay outside the gene matches. Germline V CDR1 and CDR2: SGHRS, YFSETQ. DNA of the CDR3: TGCGCCAGCTCGGGACAGGGTATGCACGAGCAGTACTTC. Translating gives CASSGQGMHEQYF. The whole variable domain, filled in from reference TRBV5-1 and TRBJ2-7, reads KAGVTQTPRYLIKTRGQQVTLSCSPISGHRSVSWYQQTPGQGLQFLFEYFSETQRNKGNFPGRFSGRQFSNSRSEMNVSTLELGDSALYLCASSGQGMHEQYFGPGTRLTVT.

The chain couples TRBV5-5 to TRBJ2-7, with TRBD1 matching over 9 bases. V lost 0 bases, J lost 7 bases, and 5 bases stayed unmatched. This CDR3 region has 14 residues. The germline CDR1 and CDR2 sequences are SGHKS and YYEKEE (reference sequence). The CDR3 reads CASSLGTGVGEQYF. For the CDR3, the DNA is TGTGCCAGCAGCTTGGGGACAGGGGTGGGTGAGCAGTACTTC.

CDR3 residues: CASSDGSAGLSKNIQYF. Written as DNA, the CDR3 is TGCGCCAGCAGTGATGGCAGTGCCGGGTTGAGCAAAAACATTCAGTACTTC. The chain employs TRBV10-1 and TRBJ2-4; D unresolved. Looked up from germline, CDR1 is WNHNN and CDR2 is SYGVQD (reference sequence). V shed 3 bases and J shed 3 bases, with 18 bases lying between them. The CDR3 is 17 residues long.

This chain connects TRBV27 to TRBJ1-1, with D maybe TRBD1 (6 bases). Germline CDR1 reads MNHEY; CDR2 reads SMNVEV (reference sequence). This CDR3 has 15 amino acids. The V end was cut by 0 bases, the J end by 4 bases, with 12 bases between. The CDR3 loop reads CASSLSGGAPTEAFF. The CDR3 DNA reads TGTGCCAGCAGTTTATCTGGGGGGGCGCCCACTGAAGCTTTCTTT.

The V and J genes are TRBV6-4 and TRBJ2-3; D is perhaps TRBD2 (6 bases). V dropped 6 bases and J dropped 0 bases, with 13 bases sitting between them. Looked up from germline, CDR1 is MRHNA and CDR2 is SNTAGT. The CDR3 length is 15 residues. The DNA of the CDR3 is TGTGCCAGCAGCCAACTAGCCGGCAGCACAGATACGCAGTATTTT. It is translated as CASSQLAGSTDTQYF.

This clone turned up a few times. The V gene is TRBV19, the J gene TRBJ1-4; D is undetermined. The CDR3 loop spans 14 amino acids. Trimming took off 3 bases at V and 6 bases at J, with 11 bases between the two ends. The germline gives CDR1 LNHDA, CDR2 SQIVND (reference sequence). The CDR3 protein is CASSILDNYEKLFF. CDR3 DNA: TGTGCCAGTAGTATTCTAGACAACTATGAAAAACTGTTTTTT.

About this clone: Different DNA sequences within this sample yield the same CDR3. The genes are TRBV5-1 and TRBJ2-5; 10 nucleotides match TRBD2. The V and J ends lost 3 bases and 3 bases, in that order; junction bases with no gene match: 2. CDR1 SGHRS and CDR2 YFSETQ come from the germline V gene. The CDR3 extends over 14 amino acids. The CDR3 DNA is TGCGCCAGCAGCTCCGGACTAGCGGAAGAGACCCAGTACTTC. It encodes CASSSGLAEETQYF.